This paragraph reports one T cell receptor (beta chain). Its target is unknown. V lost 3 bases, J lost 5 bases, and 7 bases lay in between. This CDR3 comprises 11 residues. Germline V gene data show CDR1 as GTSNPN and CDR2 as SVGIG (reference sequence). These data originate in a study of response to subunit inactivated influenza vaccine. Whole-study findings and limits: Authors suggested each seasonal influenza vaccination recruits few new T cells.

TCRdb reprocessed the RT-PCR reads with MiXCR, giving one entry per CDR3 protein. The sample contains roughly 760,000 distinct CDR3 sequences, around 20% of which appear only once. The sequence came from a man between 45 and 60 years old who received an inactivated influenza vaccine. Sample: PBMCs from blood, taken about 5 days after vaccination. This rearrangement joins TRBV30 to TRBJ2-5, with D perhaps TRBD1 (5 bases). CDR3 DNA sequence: TGTGCCTGGAGCAGGGCGGAGACCCAGTACTTC. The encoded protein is CAWSRAETQYF.